This is a list of T cell receptor beta chains from one sample in a study of human T cells and chemical hapten exposure. TCRdb called the RACE reads again in MiXCR, with one record for every CDR3 protein. This table holds approximately 320,000 distinct CDR3 sequences, over 5% found once. The source material was whole blood, sampled in connection with sensitization to the hapten diphenylcyclopropenone (DPC). The receptors derive from a woman under 30 with alopecia areata. Some clones in this sample may be carry-over from other donors' samples. Both conserved end residues are part of each CDR3. The D gene is left open where the match is weak. Rows may omit the clone size; those that give it use once, few, many or a size class.

cdr3_nt,cdr3_aa,cdr3_length,v_call,j_call,d_call,clone_size
TGCAGCGTTCGCACAGATTATGGCTACACCTTC,CSVRTDYGYTF,11,TRBV29-1,TRBJ1-2,-,few
TGTGCCAGCAGCCCGGACACAAACACCGGGGAGCTGTTTTTT,CASSPDTNTGELFF,14,TRBV6-7,TRBJ2-2,-,many
TGTGCCAGCAGCTTAGATCGGCACAGGGACAATCAGTTCTTC,CASSLDRHRDNQFF,14,TRBV7-2,TRBJ2-1,-,few
TGTGCCAGCAGCTTGGATGGGCGGGCCCGCTGGGATTTT,CASSLDGRARWDF,13,TRBV5-6,TRBJ2-3,-,many
TGTGCCAGCAGTGATAGACAGGAAAATTCACCCCTCCACTTT,CASSDRQENSPLHF,14,TRBV6-1,TRBJ1-6,-,many
TGTGCCAGCTCACGCCCGCCCGGGACCCAGCATTTT,CASSRPPGTQHF,12,TRBV18,TRBJ1-5,-,-
TGTGCCAGCAGTGAAGATCAGGGGAGCACTGAAGCTTTCTTT,CASSEDQGSTEAFF,14,TRBV2,TRBJ1-1,-,few
TGCGCCAGCAGCGACTCGATGAACGGGAACACTGAAGCTTTCTTT,CASSDSMNGNTEAFF,15,TRBV5-1,TRBJ1-1,-,few
TGTGCCAGCAGTGACAACGACAACTATGGCTACACCTTC,CASSDNDNYGYTF,13,TRBV2,TRBJ1-2,-,-
TGTGCCAGCAGCTTAGGAGTGGGGGCGACCTACGAGCAGTACTTC,CASSLGVGATYEQYF,15,TRBV11-2,TRBJ2-7,-,-
TGCAGTGTTCCGGGACCCTCGGGGGAGAATGAGCAGTTCTTC,CSVPGPSGENEQFF,14,TRBV20-1,TRBJ2-1,-,few
TGTGCCAGCAGCCGATCCCTTCCAAGCGCTCCGGGTCGCTACACCTTC,CASSRSLPSAPGRYTF,16,TRBV7-8,TRBJ1-2,-,few
TGTGCCAGCAGTCGGGACTTTGAAGCTTTCTTT,CASSRDFEAFF,11,TRBV6-5,TRBJ1-1,-,-
TGCAGCGTTGATGGCGGCCACTCGGAAAAACTGTTTTTT,CSVDGGHSEKLFF,13,TRBV29-1,TRBJ1-4,-,few
TGTGCCAGCAGCTTAGCGGCGGGGGAAATAAAAGCTTTCTTT,CASSLAAGEIKAFF,14,TRBV7-2,TRBJ1-1,-,many
TGTGCCACCAGCAGAGATGGGGGGAGAGGGTCACCCCTCCACTTT,CATSRDGGRGSPLHF,15,TRBV15,TRBJ1-6,-,-
TGTGCCAGCAGCTTGTTCGACAGCTATAATTCACCCCTCCACTTT,CASSLFDSYNSPLHF,15,TRBV11-1,TRBJ1-6,-,many
TGTGCCAGCTCACTGGGACGCGGTGGCTACACCTTC,CASSLGRGGYTF,12,TRBV18,TRBJ1-2,-,many
TGTGCCAGCAGCTCCCGGGACAGGGTTTACAACGAGCAGTACTTC,CASSSRDRVYNEQYF,15,TRBV7-9,TRBJ2-7,TRBD1,few
TGTGCCACCTCCGAGGGAGCCCCCTACGAGCAGTACTTC,CATSEGAPYEQYF,13,TRBV6-2/TRBV6-3,TRBJ2-7,-,few
TGTGCCAGCAGTCCCCTTCAGGGTAATTCACCCCTCCACTTT,CASSPLQGNSPLHF,14,TRBV27,TRBJ1-6,-,many
TGTGCCAGCAGCCGTTTAGCGGGTGCTAGCACAGATACGCAGTATTTT,CASSRLAGASTDTQYF,16,TRBV4-2,TRBJ2-3,TRBD2,few
TGTGCCAGCAGCCTAGGACAGGGAAGGGAAAAACTGTTTTTT,CASSLGQGREKLFF,14,TRBV3-1,TRBJ1-4,TRBD1,many
TGTGCCAGCAGCTTGTCTGAGGGTAGGACTGAAGCTTTCTTT,CASSLSEGRTEAFF,14,TRBV5-6,TRBJ1-1,-,many
TGCGCCAGCAGCCAAGAAGGCGGTGGGGCGGCCGGCTACACCTTC,CASSQEGGGAAGYTF,15,TRBV4-3,TRBJ1-2,-,-
TGCAGTGCTAGATCCATAGCGGGGGGTACCGATGAGCAGTTCTTC,CSARSIAGGTDEQFF,15,TRBV20-1,TRBJ2-1,TRBD2,few
TGTGCCAGCAGTTCGCCGGGACAAACCACAGATACGCAGTATTTT,CASSSPGQTTDTQYF,15,TRBV28,TRBJ2-3,-,few
TGTGCCAGCACAGCTAGCTCTTACACTGAAGCTTTCTTT,CASTASSYTEAFF,13,TRBV12-3/TRBV12-4,TRBJ1-1,-,many
TGCGCCAGCAGCCAAGATGCAGAACCCTCCTATAATTCACCCCTCCACTTT,CASSQDAEPSYNSPLHF,17,TRBV4-3,TRBJ1-6,-,few
TGTGCCAGCAGCCGGGACAGGTCTCCCGAAGATACGCAGTATTTT,CASSRDRSPEDTQYF,15,TRBV25-1,TRBJ2-3,TRBD1,few
TGTGCCAGCAGTGAAGCAGGGGGCGAGACCGGGGAGCTGTTTTTT,CASSEAGGETGELFF,15,TRBV25-1,TRBJ2-2,TRBD1,few
TGTGCCAGCAGTGCCGCATCAGGGAGATGGAGCAATCAGCCCCAGCATTTT,CASSAASGRWSNQPQHF,17,TRBV6-1,TRBJ1-5,-,many
TGTGCCAGCAGTGAGGGAAACATTCAGTACTTC,CASSEGNIQYF,11,TRBV27,TRBJ2-4,-,-
TGTGCCAGCAGTTACGGAGGGCCCTATAGCAATCAGCCCCAGCATTTT,CASSYGGPYSNQPQHF,16,TRBV6-2/TRBV6-3,TRBJ1-5,-,-
TGTGCCAGCAGCTCAGGACAGGGGTTCTCCCGGAACACTGAAGCTTTCTTT,CASSSGQGFSRNTEAFF,17,TRBV11-2,TRBJ1-1,TRBD1,few
TGTGCCAGCAGTTCCCCTATGAAAGGGGATGCCAAAAACATTCAGTACTTC,CASSSPMKGDAKNIQYF,17,TRBV28,TRBJ2-4,-,few
TGTGCCAGCAAAGCCAGGGATAAAGGTAATCAGCCCCAGCATTTT,CASKARDKGNQPQHF,15,TRBV6-2/TRBV6-3,TRBJ1-5,-,many
TGTGCCAGCACCATAGGCACAGGCCGCACAGATACGCAGTATTTT,CASTIGTGRTDTQYF,15,TRBV2,TRBJ2-3,-,many
TGCGCCAGCAGCCCGGGACAGGGGTGGACAGATACGCAGTATTTT,CASSPGQGWTDTQYF,15,TRBV5-1,TRBJ2-3,TRBD1,many
TGTGCCAGCAGCCTGCAGGGGAATGAGCAGTTCTTC,CASSLQGNEQFF,12,TRBV7-9,TRBJ2-1,-,many
TGCGCCAGCAGCTTGGCCGAGGGACTTCTGCAGGAGACCCAGTACTTC,CASSLAEGLLQETQYF,16,TRBV5-1,TRBJ2-5,-,many
TGTGCCAGCAGCCAAGTAGCCCAGAGCTCCTACAATGAGCAGTTCTTC,CASSQVAQSSYNEQFF,16,TRBV4-2,TRBJ2-1,-,many
TGTGCCAGCAGCTTTCTCAGGGGAACTGAAGCTTTCTTT,CASSFLRGTEAFF,13,TRBV5-6,TRBJ1-1,-,once
TGTGCCAGCAGTGGAGGGACTAGCGGGGCCCAAGAGACCCAGTACTTC,CASSGGTSGAQETQYF,16,TRBV2,TRBJ2-5,TRBD2,many
TGTGCCAGCAGTTTAGGTAGTCGCAATCAGCCCCAGCATTTT,CASSLGSRNQPQHF,14,TRBV12-3/TRBV12-4,TRBJ1-5,-,many
TGTGCCAGCAGTTACGTCACAGGGGATGAACTGTTTTTT,CASSYVTGDELFF,13,TRBV6-5,TRBJ1-4,TRBD1,many
TGCGCCAGCAGCAGGGATGCAGGGACCGGGGAGCTGTTTTTT,CASSRDAGTGELFF,14,TRBV5-1,TRBJ2-2,-,-